Listed below are T cell receptor beta chains from one sample, sequenced in a study of T cells in Graves' hyperthyroidism and ophthalmopathy. TCRdb re-called the multiplex PCR reads through MiXCR, storing one row per CDR3 protein. The sample carries almost 350,000 distinct CDR3 sequences, approximately 18% recorded once. Sequencing used blood. The receptors were gathered from a woman in her forties with Graves' ophthalmopathy. Each CDR3 is given with its conserved first and last residue. The D gene is left open where the match is weak. The size of a clone is reported for some rows only, either as once, few or many, or as a class for expanded clones.

V gene	clone size	J gene	D gene	CDR3 protein	CDR3 DNA
TRBV18	many	TRBJ2-3	TRBD1	CASSRDRGTDTQYF	TGTGCCAGCTCACGGGACAGGGGCACAGATACGCAGTATTTT
TRBV3-1	many	TRBJ2-4	.	CASSDSPQDIQYF	TGTGCCAGCAGCGATTCCCCGCAGGACATTCAGTACTTC
TRBV12-3/TRBV12-4	.	TRBJ2-3	TRBD1	CASRTGASTDTQYF	TGTGCCAGCAGGACAGGGGCCAGCACAGATACGCAGTATTTT
TRBV6-1	.	TRBJ2-3	TRBD2	CASRGTSRGSGDTQYF	TGTGCCAGCAGGGGGACTAGCAGGGGGAGTGGAGATACGCAGTATTTT
TRBV29-1	many	TRBJ1-1	TRBD1	CSVDSGGGAFF	TGCAGCGTTGATTCAGGGGGGGGAGCTTTCTTT
TRBV6-1	.	TRBJ2-5	TRBD2	CASSPGTSGRTETQYF	TGTGCCAGCAGTCCCGGGACTAGCGGGAGGACGGAGACCCAGTACTTC
TRBV6-4	many	TRBJ1-1	.	CASSELVTEAFF	TGTGCCAGCAGTGAGCTTGTTACTGAAGCTTTCTTT
TRBV7-9	many	TRBJ2-2	TRBD1	CASSSRTGGNTGELFF	TGTGCCAGCAGCTCCCGGACAGGGGGCAACACCGGGGAGCTGTTTTTT
TRBV12-3/TRBV12-4	many	TRBJ1-2	.	CASSLDRQGLYGYTF	TGTGCCAGCAGTTTAGATCGCCAGGGACTCTATGGCTACACCTTC
TRBV6-5	many	TRBJ1-5	.	CASHRDNERGFSNQPQHF	TGTGCCAGCCACCGGGACAATGAAAGGGGGTTTAGCAATCAGCCCCAGCATTTT
TRBV12-3/TRBV12-4	.	TRBJ2-7	TRBD1	CASSREGGNEQYF	TGTGCCAGCAGTCGGGAAGGGGGCAACGAGCAGTACTTC
TRBV11-1	many	TRBJ2-7	.	CASSLVWSGATYEQYF	TGTGCCAGCAGCTTAGTATGGTCAGGAGCGACCTACGAGCAGTACTTC
TRBV19	many	TRBJ2-3	TRBD2	CASTSGVSTKITQYF	TGTGCCTCTACCAGCGGGGTTTCTACAAAGATAACGCAGTATTTT
TRBV11-2	.	TRBJ2-5	TRBD2	CASSLDWLAGETQYF	TGTGCCAGCAGCTTAGATTGGCTAGCGGGAGAGACCCAGTACTTC
TRBV10-3	many	TRBJ2-7	.	CAIRPGQELGEQYF	TGTGCCATCAGACCGGGACAAGAATTGGGCGAGCAGTACTTC
TRBV6-1	many	TRBJ1-1	TRBD1	CASRRGTGSTEAFF	TGTGCCAGCAGACGAGGGACAGGGAGCACTGAAGCTTTCTTT
TRBV7-8	.	TRBJ1-1	.	CASSPGVRAEAFF	TGTGCCAGCAGCCCAGGGGTTCGGGCTGAAGCTTTCTTT